Listed here are 16 T cell receptor beta chains from one sample, sequenced in a study of tissue T cells after allogeneic stem cell transplantation. Time point denoted: mouse harvest day 7 after allogeneic transplant. Mouse grafts combined 10^7 T-cell-depleted bone marrow cells with 10^6 splenic CD5+ T cells. Produced via immunoSEQ multiplex PCR; TCRdb's table is partial and in-frame only. The table lists some 6,000 clones, around 52% of them singletons. The source material was gut tissue. The receptors were gathered from a female BALB/c mouse given C57BL/6 T cells with graft-versus-host disease after an allogeneic hematopoietic cell transplant.

Details on this clone: Gene names denote mouse genes. This CDR3 is CSSSQSAGGDTLYF. The covered CDR3 bases are TGCTCCAGCAGTCAATCGGCTGGGGGGGACACCTTGTAC. The chain has TRBV23 and TRBJ2-4; the table's D call, TRBD2, was not checked against the DNA. Read coverage stops 1 residue before the CDR3 terminus; the germline J gene supplies the remainder. The CDR3 contains 14 residues. Germline CDR1 is KGHTA and CDR2 is FQNQQP.

About this clone itself: Gene names refer to mouse genes. The CDR3 extends 1 residue past the end of the read, so its final part is completed from the germline J gene. This chain joins TRBV1 and TRBJ1-2; TRBD1 might be the D (6 bases). V lost 3 bases and J 1 base, leaving 9 bases between the germline ends. CDR3 length: 14 residues. Looked up from germline, CDR1 is NSQYPW and CDR2 is LRSPGD (reference sequence). CDR3 amino acids: CTCSARDKNSDYTF. CDR3 bases read: TGCACCTGCAGTGCCCGGGACAAAAACTCCGACTACACC.

In regard to this clone: Germline and genes here are mouse. The CDR3 extends 1 residue past the end of the read, so its final part is completed from the germline J gene. This chain connects TRBV24 to TRBJ2-1, with TRBD1 matching over 9 bases. Trimming removed 5 bases from V and 6 bases from J; junction bases left unmatched: 5. Germline V gene lookup returns CDR1 KGHTA and CDR2 FRNEEI. CDR3 length: 14 residues. CDR3 bases read: TGTGCCAGCAGTGCCGACAGGGGGGGTGCTGAGCAGTTC. Its protein product is CASSADRGGAEQF. The full CDR3 sequence reads CASSADRGGAEQFF.

This clone was counted only a few times. Gene and germline names: mouse. The sequenced CDR3 bases are TGTGCCAGCAGCCAAGGGGGGGAGGGAGAAGTCTTC. As protein: CASSQGGEGEVF. In full, the CDR3 reads CASSQGGEGEVFF. The V call is TRBV2, the J call TRBJ1-1, with a tentative D call TRBD1 (5 bases). Coverage ceases 1 residue before the CDR3 finishes, and the germline J gene fills in the end. The V gene lost 1 base and the J gene lost 7 bases, with 10 bases spanning the gap. CDR3 length: 13 amino acids. Germline-derived CDR1 and CDR2 are LGHNA and YSYQKL.

A word on this clone: The genes are named according to mouse. With the read ending 1 residue before the CDR3 end, the germline J gene is used to fill in that end. The chain is built from TRBV26 and TRBJ1-2; TRBD1 might be the D (6 bases). The CDR3 contains 13 residues. V lost 4 bases, J lost 3 bases, and 9 bases lay in between. Germline CDR1 is KGHPV and CDR2 is FQNQEV (reference sequence). The CDR3 loop reads CASSQGEDSDYTF. Partial CDR3 DNA: TGTGCCAGCAGTCAGGGGGAGGACTCCGACTACACC.

Comments on this clone: The germline and genes are mouse ones. The CDR3 end lies 1 residue beyond the end of the read and is filled in from the germline J gene. This rearrangement joins TRBV15 to TRBJ2-5, with D tentatively TRBD2 (6 bases). CDR1 SGHND and CDR2 FRSKSL come from the germline V gene. This CDR3 is built from 12 residues. V lost 4 bases, J lost 6 bases, and 8 bases lay in between. The CDR3: CASSSGGDTQYF. CDR3 DNA (partial): TGTGCCAGCAGTTCGGGGGGTGACACCCAGTAC.

A word on this clone: Gene labels here are mouse ones. The read falls 1 residue short of the CDR3 end, and the missing part is taken from the germline J gene. The rearrangement links TRBV26 to TRBJ2-1, with D maybe TRBD1 (8 bases). V shed 6 bases and J shed 6 bases, with 12 bases lying between them. CDR1 KGHPV and CDR2 FQNQEV come from the germline V gene (reference sequence). The CDR3 loop spans 13 amino acids. The CDR3 loop is CASRQGGGAEQFF. The sequenced part of the CDR3 DNA is TGTGCCAGCAGACAGGGGGGGGGTGCTGAGCAGTTC.

This clone was seen more than once but under ten times. Gene names are mouse gene names. The DNA read from the CDR3 is TGCTCCAGCAGTCAAGGGACAGGGAGGAACACAGAAGTCTTC. Protein product: CSSSQGTGRNTEVF. The whole CDR3 is CSSSQGTGRNTEVFF. The chain couples TRBV23 to TRBJ1-1; the table gives TRBD1 as D, unverified against the DNA. The read halts 1 residue ahead of the CDR3 end, with the missing end drawn from the germline J gene. The CDR3 runs to 15 residues. Germline assignment: CDR1 KGHTA and CDR2 FQNQQP.

As to this clone: The listed genes are named as in mouse. Sequencing ends 1 residue short of the CDR3 end; the germline J gene provides the rest. The chain recombines TRBV26 with TRBJ2-5, with 8 bases aligning to TRBD1. Germline CDR1 and CDR2: KGHPV and FQNQEV (reference sequence). V gave up 4 bases and J gave up 0 bases; unmatched junction bases: 0. CDR3 length: 14 residues. The CDR3 DNA, read in part, is TGTGCCAGCAGTCGGACAGGGAACCAAGACACCCAGTAC. It translates to CASSRTGNQDTQY. The whole CDR3 sequence is CASSRTGNQDTQYF.

In this sample, this clone turned up once. All gene names here are mouse names. The read stops 1 residue short of the end of the CDR3; the missing end is completed from the germline J gene. The chain has TRBV16 and TRBJ2-4, with D possibly TRBD1 on 5 matching bases. Germline assignment: CDR1 SGHSA and CDR2 FRNQAP. The CDR3 extends over 14 amino acids. Trimming shortened V by 1 base and J by 0 bases, and 5 bases separated the two germline ends. CDR3 residues: CASSLAGSQNTLYF. The sequenced part of the CDR3 DNA is TGTGCAAGCAGCTTAGCAGGGAGTCAAAACACCTTGTAC.

This clone was counted a single time. The gene names given are mouse names. This chain's CDR3 is CASSLRGSQNTLYF. The DNA read from the CDR3 is TGTGCCAGCAGTCTGAGGGGGAGTCAAAACACCTTGTAC. The V call is TRBV26, the J call TRBJ2-4; perhaps TRBD1 as D (6 bases). The read falls 1 residue short of the CDR3 end, and the missing part is taken from the germline J gene. V lost 2 bases to trimming and J lost 0 bases, with 6 bases between them. The CDR3 is 14 residues long. Germline CDR1 and CDR2: KGHPV and FQNQEV (reference sequence).

This clone turned up a few times. Gene names are mouse gene names. With the read ending 1 residue before the CDR3 end, the germline J gene is used to fill in that end. The J gene is TRBJ2-3, the V gene TRBV13-3; D may be TRBD2 (6 bases). Deletions cut 2 bases from V and 3 bases from J, with 7 bases between. The V gene's germline CDR1 is NNHDY and CDR2 SYVADS. The CDR3 length is 13 residues. The CDR3 bases that were read are TGTGCCAGCAGTGACTGGGGAGCAGAAACGCTGTAT. Its protein is CASSDWGAETLY. From start to end, the CDR3 is CASSDWGAETLYF.

About this clone itself: These gene names are mouse names. The read falls 1 residue short of the CDR3 end, and the missing part is taken from the germline J gene. This rearrangement joins TRBV13-2 to TRBJ2-1; 10 bases map to TRBD2. CDR1 and CDR2 (germline): NNHNN, SYGAGS (reference sequence). The CDR3 is 15 residues long. V lost 0 bases, J lost 6 bases, and 3 bases stayed unmatched. The part of the CDR3 DNA that was read is TGTGCCAGCGGTGATGCTCTGGGGGGGCTTGCTGAGCAGTTC. As protein: CASGDALGGLAEQF. The complete CDR3 protein is CASGDALGGLAEQFF.

Only one count was recorded for this clone. All gene names here are mouse names. The observed sequence ends 1 residue before the CDR3 terminus, with the missing tail filled in from the germline J gene. The chain links TRBV26 to TRBJ1-2, with 8 bases identical to TRBD1. The germline V gene encodes CDR1 KGHPV and CDR2 FQNQEV (reference sequence). The CDR3 length is 14 residues. V was pared by 0 bases and J by 4 bases, with 1 base of the junction left unmatched. Partial CDR3 DNA: TGTGCCAGCAGTCTGTCGACAGGGGCCTCCGACTACACC. Its translation is CASSLSTGASDYT. The complete CDR3 protein is CASSLSTGASDYTF.

Remarks on this clone: Gene and germline names: mouse. The read terminates 1 residue before the CDR3 end, so the remaining end is supplied by the germline J gene. The J gene is TRBJ2-4, the V gene TRBV3; 11 positions agree with TRBD2. After removal of 5 bases from V and 0 bases from J, the junction contained 1 base not matched to a gene. This CDR3 comprises 15 residues. Germline-derived CDR1 and CDR2 are SNHLY and FYNGKV (reference sequence). CDR3 DNA, as far as it was read: TGTGCCAGCAGCGGGACTGGGGGCAGTCAAAACACCTTGTAC. Translating it yields CASSGTGGSQNTLY. The CDR3 in its entirety is CASSGTGGSQNTLYF.

A word on this clone: Gene names refer to mouse genes. Here the CDR3 reads CASTPDWGNQDTQYF. CDR3 DNA (partial): TGTGCCAGCACCCCGGACTGGGGTAACCAAGACACCCAGTAC. J is TRBJ2-5 and V is TRBV13-3, with 9 nucleotides matching TRBD2. The read finishes 1 residue shy of the CDR3 end, and the germline J gene is used to complete it. CDR1 and CDR2 (germline): NNHDY, SYVADS. CDR3 size: 15 residues. Trimming removed 6 bases from V and 0 bases from J; junction bases left unmatched: 5.